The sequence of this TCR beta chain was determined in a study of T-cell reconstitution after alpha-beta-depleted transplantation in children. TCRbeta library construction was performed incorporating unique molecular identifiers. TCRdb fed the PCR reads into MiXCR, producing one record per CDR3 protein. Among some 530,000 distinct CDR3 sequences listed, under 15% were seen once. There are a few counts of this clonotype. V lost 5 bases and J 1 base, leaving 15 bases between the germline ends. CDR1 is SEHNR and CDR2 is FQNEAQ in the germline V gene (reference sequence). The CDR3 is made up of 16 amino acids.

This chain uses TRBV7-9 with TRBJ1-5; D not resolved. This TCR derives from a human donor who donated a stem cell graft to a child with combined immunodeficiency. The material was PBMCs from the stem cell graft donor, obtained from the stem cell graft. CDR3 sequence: CASSPGVSGSNQPQHF. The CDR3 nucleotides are TGTGCCAGCAGCCCCGGGGTAAGCGGAAGCAATCAGCCCCAGCATTTT.